A single sample gave rise to the 12 T cell receptor beta chains below, sequenced in a study of cytomegalovirus exposure and HLA in healthy donors. Sequenced by immunoSEQ multiplex PCR; TCRdb stores in-frame clones only, minus some. The profile shows over 200,000 clones, around 88% of them singletons. The material sequenced was PBMCs. The receptors stem from a woman between 18 and 30 years old in good health and CMV-seronegative.

The chain joins TRBV4-1 to TRBJ1-1; D is possibly TRBD1 (6 bases). The CDR3 is 19 amino acids. V was pared by 3 bases and J by 0 bases, with 23 bases between. Germline CDR1 MGHRA, CDR2 YSYEKL. The chain's CDR3 is CASSHPQGRTGRLNTEAFF. For the CDR3, the DNA is TGCGCCAGCAGCCACCCGCAGGGTAGAACAGGGAGATTGAACACTGAAGCTTTCTTT.

Only one count was recorded for this clone. The rearrangement uses TRBV11-2 and TRBJ2-7; 9 bases match TRBD1. The germline V gene has CDR1 SGHAT and CDR2 FQNNGV. The trim removed 6 bases at V and 3 bases at J, leaving 9 bases unmatched. This CDR3 contains 15 residues. The CDR3 DNA is TGTGCCAGCAGAGCGACGACAGGGGGTTTCTACGAGCAGTACTTC. Residues: CASRATTGGFYEQYF.

The J gene is TRBJ1-1, the V gene TRBV15; perhaps TRBD1 as D (6 bases). V was clipped by 0 bases and J by 11 bases, with 19 bases between them. The germline V gene has CDR1 LNHNV and CDR2 YYDKDF (reference sequence). The CDR3 is 15 amino acids. CDR3 protein: CATSREGGGPRVAFF. In DNA form, the CDR3 reads TGTGCCACCAGCAGAGAAGGGGGGGGGCCCCGAGTGGCTTTCTTT.

This chain links TRBV27 with TRBJ2-3; 13 bases are shared with TRBD2. The trim removed 3 bases at V and 3 bases at J, leaving 3 bases unmatched. The germline gives CDR1 MNHEY, CDR2 SMNVEV (reference sequence). The CDR3 has 16 amino acids. The CDR3 sequence: CASSFGLAGVTDTQYF. The CDR3, as DNA: TGTGCCAGCAGTTTTGGACTAGCGGGAGTAACAGATACGCAGTATTTT.

The chain is built from TRBV5-1 and TRBJ2-7; 8 positions match TRBD1. Germline CDR1 SGHRS, CDR2 YFSETQ. V lost 2 bases, J lost 5 bases, and 9 bases stayed unmatched. The CDR3 length is 15 residues. CDR3 sequence: CASSFGSGGRDEQYF. In nucleotides, the CDR3 is TGCGCCAGCAGCTTCGGTTCAGGGGGCAGGGACGAGCAGTACTTC.

The chain has TRBV29-1 and TRBJ1-1; D is ambiguous. Per the germline V gene, CDR1 is SQVTM and CDR2 is ANQGSEA. V lost 6 bases and J lost 6, with 20 bases in between. This CDR3 has 14 amino acids. The CDR3 nucleotides read TGCAGCGTCGAGTCTAGAGAACTCTCCCCTGAAGCTTTCTTT. Translated, it gives CSVESRELSPEAFF.

V usage is TRBV5-5 and J usage is TRBJ2-3; 11 nucleotides agree with TRBD2. The CDR3 runs 15 residues. Germline V gives CDR1 SGHKS, CDR2 YYEKEE (reference sequence). V lost 3 bases, J lost 6 bases, and 6 bases stayed unmatched. The CDR3 spells CASSSLAGGRDTQYF. CDR3 bases: TGTGCCAGCAGCTCCTTAGCGGGAGGGAGGGATACGCAGTATTTT.

This clone was detected only once. The chain links TRBV6-4 to TRBJ2-1, with 9 bases that match TRBD2. Germline CDR1 is MRHNA and CDR2 is SNTAGT. Unmatched junction bases numbered 25, after V lost 7 bases and J lost 9 bases. The CDR3 consists of 19 residues. The CDR3 nucleotides are TGTGCCAGCACCGACAATACTAGCGGGCTTACCCCCACCAATTTTGAGCAGTTCTTC. This sequence encodes CASTDNTSGLTPTNFEQFF.

This clone was counted between two and nine times. As DNA, the CDR3 is TGTGCCAGCAGCTATAATCCTGGAAACACCATATATTTT. Its protein is CASSYNPGNTIYF. This rearrangement joins TRBV7-9 to TRBJ1-3, with D unresolved. The length of the CDR3 is 13 residues. Germline V lookup: CDR1 SEHNR, CDR2 FQNEAQ (reference sequence). The V end was cut by 4 bases, the J end by 2 bases, with 6 bases between. Complete variable domain (other parts from reference TRBV7-9 and TRBJ1-3): DTGVSQNPRHKITKRGQNVTFRCDPISEHNRLYWYRQTLGQGPEFLTYFQNEAQLEKSRLLSDRFSAERPKGSFSTLEIQRTEQGDSAMYLCASSYNPGNTIYFGEGSWLTVV.

The chain employs TRBV4-1 and TRBJ1-1; 9 bases are a match to TRBD1. V lost 1 base to trimming and J lost 0 bases; unmatched junction nucleotides: 0. CDR1 is MGHRA and CDR2 is YSYEKL in the germline V gene. The CDR3 is 15 residues long. CDR3: CASSQGDRVNTEAFF. Here the CDR3 DNA reads TGCGCCAGCAGCCAAGGGGACAGGGTGAACACTGAAGCTTTCTTT.

The rearrangement joins TRBV7-2 to TRBJ2-3; perhaps TRBD2 as D (5 bases). The CDR3 is 14 residues long. Germline assignment: CDR1 SGHTA and CDR2 FQGNSA. Deletions cut 4 bases from V and 2 bases from J, with 10 bases between. As DNA, the CDR3 is TGTGCCAGCAGCTCTGGACTCCTCACAGATACGCAGTATTTT. The encoded protein is CASSSGLLTDTQYF.

This clone was seen a handful of times. At one of its ends the junction is not consistent with the germline gene, which may arise from a read error. The gene calls are TRBV7-7 and TRBJ1-1; D uncertain. Germline CDR1 is SSHAT and CDR2 is FNYEAQ (reference sequence). The CDR3 has 13 residues. The CDR3: CASSLVAGDEAFF. The CDR3 DNA sequence: TGTGCTAGCAGCTTAGTTGCAGGCGACGAAGCTTTCTTT.